These T cell receptor beta chains were read from a single sample in a study of Ad26.COV2.S vaccination and SARS-CoV-2 variants. Profiled with immunoSEQ multiplex PCR; TCRdb holds only in-frame clones, not every one. Of hundreds of thousands of clones in the sample, 80% to 95% were seen once. This specimen was peripheral blood, taken in a trial of Ad26.COV2.S vaccine versus placebo. The receptors originated from a person between 18 and 59 years old who received the Ad26.COV2.S COVID-19 vaccine or a placebo. Each CDR3 is given with its conserved first and last residue. The D gene is left open where the match is weak. Only part of the rows carry a size: once, few, many, or a class if the clone is expanded.

>TRBJ2-1|TRBD2|TRBV5-1|-
CASSTNTGTTYSYNEQFF
TGCGCCAGCAGCACTAACACCGGGACTACCTACTCCTACAATGAGCAGTTCTTC
>TRBJ2-1|-|TRBV14|-
CASSQDWDEQFF
TGTGCCAGCAGCCAAGATTGGGATGAGCAGTTCTTC
>TRBJ1-3|-|TRBV7-4|-
CASRGKQGEGNTIYF
TGTGCCAGCAGGGGAAAACAGGGCGAGGGAAACACCATATATTTT
>TRBJ1-4|TRBD1|TRBV28|-
CASSTRTGEEKLFF
TGTGCCAGCAGTACACGGACAGGGGAGGAAAAACTGTTTTTT
>TRBJ2-7|TRBD2|TRBV25-1|once
CASSITGTSGRNEQYF
TGTGCCAGCAGTATCACCGGGACTAGCGGGAGAAACGAGCAGTACTTC
>TRBJ2-1|-|TRBV19|-
CASSIALSSYNEQFF
TGTGCCAGTAGTATCGCGCTTAGCTCCTACAATGAGCAGTTCTTC
>TRBJ1-6|-|TRBV7-6|-
CASSLGRDGNSPLHF
TGTGCCAGCAGCTTAGGACGGGACGGGAATTCACCCCTCCACTTT
>TRBJ2-1|TRBD2|TRBV15|-
CATGRSTSADEQFF
TGTGCCACCGGACGGAGTACTAGCGCGGATGAGCAGTTCTTC
>TRBJ2-1|-|TRBV25-1|-
CASRSYNEQFF
TGTGCCAGCAGGAGTTACAATGAGCAGTTCTTC
>TRBJ2-1|-|TRBV5-1|-
CASRRDLDEQFF
TGCGCCAGCAGACGTGACCTTGATGAGCAGTTCTTC
>TRBJ2-3|TRBD2|TRBV19|-
CASSPLAGVPDTQYF
TGTGCCAGTAGTCCTCTAGCGGGAGTACCGGATACGCAGTATTTT
>TRBJ2-7|TRBD1|TRBV6-6|-
CASSRQGANSGSSYEQYF
TGTGCCAGCAGTCGACAGGGGGCGAATTCAGGATCTTCCTACGAGCAGTACTTC
>TRBJ1-2|-|TRBV28|-
CASSLRNAGTGHGYTF
TGTGCCAGCAGTTTACGAAATGCAGGAACCGGCCATGGCTACACCTTC
>TRBJ2-7|TRBD2|TRBV23-1|once
CASSQSTSGKAYYEQYF
TGCGCCAGCAGTCAATCCACTAGCGGGAAGGCCTACTACGAGCAGTACTTC
>TRBJ2-5|TRBD1|TRBV9|-
CASSVEPHGTGYF
TGTGCCAGCAGCGTAGAACCCCACGGGACAGGGTACTTC
>TRBJ2-7|TRBD1|TRBV19|-
CASSIGRGLYEQYF
TGTGCCAGTAGTATCGGCAGGGGGCTCTACGAGCAGTACTTC
>TRBJ2-1|-|TRBV29-1|once
CSVEGIRGEQFF
TGCAGCGTTGAAGGTATCAGGGGCGAGCAGTTCTTC
>TRBJ2-7|TRBD2|TRBV9|-
CASSVDGWEGLEQYF
TGTGCCAGCAGCGTAGATGGGTGGGAGGGCCTCGAGCAGTACTTC
>TRBJ2-3|TRBD1|TRBV10-3|-
CAIATGGATDTQYF
TGTGCCATCGCGACAGGGGGCGCGACAGATACGCAGTATTTT
>TRBJ2-5|TRBD2|TRBV19|-
CASSPQREDGETQYF
TGTGCCAGTAGTCCGCAGCGGGAGGACGGGGAGACCCAGTACTTC
>TRBJ2-5|TRBD1|TRBV7-3|-
CASSRGQPQETQYF
TGTGCCAGCAGCCGGGGACAGCCTCAAGAGACCCAGTACTTC
>TRBJ2-5|-|TRBV28|-
CASRPQGRGQETQYF
TGTGCCAGCAGGCCACAGGGACGGGGCCAAGAGACCCAGTACTTC
>TRBJ2-2|TRBD2|TRBV28|-
CASSLWTSGPNTGELFF
TGTGCCAGCAGTTTATGGACTAGCGGTCCGAACACCGGGGAGCTGTTTTTT
>TRBJ1-3|-|TRBV7-9|few
CASSFTGSGNTIYF
TGTGCCAGCAGCTTTACAGGGTCCGGCAACACCATATATTTT
>TRBJ2-7|-|TRBV18|-
CASSRGNSYEQYF
TGTGCCAGCTCACGTGGGAATTCCTACGAGCAGTACTTC
>TRBJ2-6|TRBD1|TRBV3-1/TRBV3-2|-
CASSQDHRGRRSGANVLTF
TGTGCCAGCAGCCAAGATCACAGGGGGCGCCGGTCTGGGGCCAACGTCCTGACTTTC
>TRBJ1-2|TRBD1|TRBV4-3|once
CASSRTGSPNYGYTF
TGCGCCAGCAGCCGGACAGGGTCTCCTAACTATGGCTACACCTTC